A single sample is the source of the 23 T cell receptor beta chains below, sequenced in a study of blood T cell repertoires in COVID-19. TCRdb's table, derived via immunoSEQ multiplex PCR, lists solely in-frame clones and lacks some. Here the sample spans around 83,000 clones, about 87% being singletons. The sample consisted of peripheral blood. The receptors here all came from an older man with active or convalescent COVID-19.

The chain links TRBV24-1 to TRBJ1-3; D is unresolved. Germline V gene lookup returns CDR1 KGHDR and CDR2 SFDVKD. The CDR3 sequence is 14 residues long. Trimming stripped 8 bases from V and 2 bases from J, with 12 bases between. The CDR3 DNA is TGTGCCACCATGCAAGGAGCGGCTGGAAACACCATATATTTT. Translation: CATMQGAAGNTIYF.

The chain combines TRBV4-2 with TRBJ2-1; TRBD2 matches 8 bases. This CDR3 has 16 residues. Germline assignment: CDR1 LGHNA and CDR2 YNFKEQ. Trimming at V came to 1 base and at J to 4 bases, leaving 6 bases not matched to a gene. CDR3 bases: TGTGCCAGCAGCCAAGGGTACAGCGGGGGATACAATGAGCAGTTCTTC. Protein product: CASSQGYSGGYNEQFF.

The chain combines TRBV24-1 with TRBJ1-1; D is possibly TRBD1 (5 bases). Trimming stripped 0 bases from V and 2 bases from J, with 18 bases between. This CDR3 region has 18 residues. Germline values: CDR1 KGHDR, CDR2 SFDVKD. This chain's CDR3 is CATSDLRPPREGNTEAFF. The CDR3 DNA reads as TGTGCCACCAGTGATTTGCGCCCCCCCAGGGAGGGAAACACTGAAGCTTTCTTT.

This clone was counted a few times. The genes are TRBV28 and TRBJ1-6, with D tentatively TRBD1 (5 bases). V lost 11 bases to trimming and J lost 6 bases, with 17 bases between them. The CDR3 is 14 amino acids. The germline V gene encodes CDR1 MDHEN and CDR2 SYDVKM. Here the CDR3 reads CAATLGGTNSPLHF. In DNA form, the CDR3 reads TGTGCCGCGACCCTTGGAGGGACTAATTCACCCCTCCACTTT.

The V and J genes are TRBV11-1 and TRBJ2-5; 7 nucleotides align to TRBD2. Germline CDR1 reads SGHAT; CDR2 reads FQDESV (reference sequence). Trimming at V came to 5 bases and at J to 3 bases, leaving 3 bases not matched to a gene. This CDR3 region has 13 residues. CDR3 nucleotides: TGTGCCAGCAGCAAAGGACTAGAAGAGACCCAGTACTTC. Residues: CASSKGLEETQYF.

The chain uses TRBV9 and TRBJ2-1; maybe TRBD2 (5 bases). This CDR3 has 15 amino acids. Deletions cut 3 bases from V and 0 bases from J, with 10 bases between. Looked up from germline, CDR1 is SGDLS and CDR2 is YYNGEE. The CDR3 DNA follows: TGTGCCAGCAGCGCGCGGGTAAGCTCCTACAATGAGCAGTTCTTC. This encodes CASSARVSSYNEQFF.

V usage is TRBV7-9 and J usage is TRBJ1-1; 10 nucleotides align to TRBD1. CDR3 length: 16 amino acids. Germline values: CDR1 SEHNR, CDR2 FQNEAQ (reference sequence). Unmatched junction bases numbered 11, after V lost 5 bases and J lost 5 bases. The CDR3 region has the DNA TGTGCCAGCAGCCCGAACAGGGGACAGGGGCGAACTGAAGCTTTCTTT. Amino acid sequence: CASSPNRGQGRTEAFF.

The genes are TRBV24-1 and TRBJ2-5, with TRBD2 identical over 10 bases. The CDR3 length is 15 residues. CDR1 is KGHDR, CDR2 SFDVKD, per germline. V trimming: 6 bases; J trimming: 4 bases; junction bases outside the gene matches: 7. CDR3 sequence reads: CATSSGRGFSETQYF. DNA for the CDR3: TGTGCCACCAGTAGCGGGAGGGGTTTTTCAGAGACCCAGTACTTC.

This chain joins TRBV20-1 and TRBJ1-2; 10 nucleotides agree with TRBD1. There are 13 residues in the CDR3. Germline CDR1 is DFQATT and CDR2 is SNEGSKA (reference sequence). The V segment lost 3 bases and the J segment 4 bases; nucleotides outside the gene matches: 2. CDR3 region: CSASRQGAYGYTF. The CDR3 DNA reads TGCAGTGCTAGTCGACAGGGGGCCTATGGCTACACCTTC.

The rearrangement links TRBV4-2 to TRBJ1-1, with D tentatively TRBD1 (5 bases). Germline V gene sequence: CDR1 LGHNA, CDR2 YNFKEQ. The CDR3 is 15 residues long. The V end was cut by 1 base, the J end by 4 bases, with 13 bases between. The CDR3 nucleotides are TGTGCCAGCAGCCAAGGTTCGGGGGTTGGCACTGAAGCTTTCTTT. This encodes CASSQGSGVGTEAFF.

The CDR3 sequence: CSVHDFGRTGNTIYF. CDR3 DNA sequence: TGCAGCGTTCACGATTTCGGGAGGACTGGAAACACCATATATTTT. This rearrangement joins TRBV29-1 to TRBJ1-3, with unresolved D. The V gene's germline CDR1 is SQVTM and CDR2 ANQGSEA. The CDR3 consists of 15 residues. The V gene lost 5 bases and the J gene lost 2 bases, with 16 bases spanning the gap.

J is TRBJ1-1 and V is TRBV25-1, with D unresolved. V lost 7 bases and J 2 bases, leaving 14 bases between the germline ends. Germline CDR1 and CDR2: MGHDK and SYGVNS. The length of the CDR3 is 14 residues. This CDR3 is CASTPSGFNTEAFF. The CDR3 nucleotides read TGTGCCAGCACCCCCTCGGGTTTTAACACTGAAGCTTTCTTT.

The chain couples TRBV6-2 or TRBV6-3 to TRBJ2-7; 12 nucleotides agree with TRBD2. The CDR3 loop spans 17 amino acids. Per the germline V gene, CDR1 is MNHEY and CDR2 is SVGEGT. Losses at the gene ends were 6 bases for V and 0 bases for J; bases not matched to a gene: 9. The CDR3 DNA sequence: TGTGCCAGCAGCCGGCCTAGCGGGGGGGCTAGCTCCTACGAGCAGTACGTC. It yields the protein CASSRPSGGASSYEQYV.

The CDR3 nucleotides are TGTGCCAGCAGCGGGACGGGACTAGCGGGAGGGATCAATGAGCAGTTCTTC. The encoded protein is CASSGTGLAGGINEQFF. The V call is TRBV7-9, the J call TRBJ2-1, with TRBD2 matching 16 bases. Losses at the gene ends were 5 bases for V and 6 bases for J; bases not matched to a gene: 7. Germline V gene data show CDR1 as SEHNR and CDR2 as FQNEAQ (reference sequence). This CDR3 is 17 amino acids long.

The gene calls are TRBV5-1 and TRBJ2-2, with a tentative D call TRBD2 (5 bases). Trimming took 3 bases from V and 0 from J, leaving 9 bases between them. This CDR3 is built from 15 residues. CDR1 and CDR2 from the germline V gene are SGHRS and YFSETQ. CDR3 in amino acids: CASSSKTTNTGELFF. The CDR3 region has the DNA TGCGCCAGCAGCTCCAAGACTACGAACACCGGGGAGCTGTTTTTT.

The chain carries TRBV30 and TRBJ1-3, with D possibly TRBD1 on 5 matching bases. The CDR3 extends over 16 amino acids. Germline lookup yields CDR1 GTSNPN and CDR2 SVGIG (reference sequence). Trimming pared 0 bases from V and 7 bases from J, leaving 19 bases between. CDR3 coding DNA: TGTGCCTGGAGTGTACCTGGGGCGGTAAGACGGAACACCATATATTTT. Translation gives CAWSVPGAVRRNTIYF.

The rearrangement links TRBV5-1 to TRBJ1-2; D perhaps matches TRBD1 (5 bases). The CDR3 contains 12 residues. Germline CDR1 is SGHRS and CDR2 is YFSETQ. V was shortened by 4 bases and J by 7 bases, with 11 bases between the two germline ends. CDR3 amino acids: CASSIDRLGYTF. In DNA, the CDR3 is TGCGCCAGCAGCATAGACAGACTTGGCTACACCTTC.

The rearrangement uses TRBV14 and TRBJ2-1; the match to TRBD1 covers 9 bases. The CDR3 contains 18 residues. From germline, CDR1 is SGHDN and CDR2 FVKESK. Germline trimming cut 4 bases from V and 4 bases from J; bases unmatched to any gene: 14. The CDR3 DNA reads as TGTGCCAGCAGCCGAAAATACGCCGGGACAGGGAGATACAATGAGCAGTTCTTC. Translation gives CASSRKYAGTGRYNEQFF.

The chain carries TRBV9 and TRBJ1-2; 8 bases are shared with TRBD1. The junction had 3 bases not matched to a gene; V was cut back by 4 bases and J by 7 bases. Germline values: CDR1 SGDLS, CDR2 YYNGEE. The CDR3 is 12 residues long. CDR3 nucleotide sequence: TGTGCCAGCAGCTCGACAGGGGTTGGCTACACCTTC. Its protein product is CASSSTGVGYTF.

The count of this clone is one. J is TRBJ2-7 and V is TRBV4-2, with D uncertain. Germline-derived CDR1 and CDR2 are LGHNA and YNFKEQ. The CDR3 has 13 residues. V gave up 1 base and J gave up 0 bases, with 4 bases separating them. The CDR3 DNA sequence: TGTGCCAGCAGCCAAGGAGTCTCCTACGAGCAGTACGTC. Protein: CASSQGVSYEQYV.

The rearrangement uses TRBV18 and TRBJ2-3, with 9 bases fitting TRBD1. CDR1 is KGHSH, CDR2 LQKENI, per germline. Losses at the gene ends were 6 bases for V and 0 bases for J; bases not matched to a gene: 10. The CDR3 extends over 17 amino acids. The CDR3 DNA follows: TGTGCCAGCTCGGGTTGGACAGGGGAGGCGAGCACAGATACGCAGTATTTT. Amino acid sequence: CASSGWTGEASTDTQYF.

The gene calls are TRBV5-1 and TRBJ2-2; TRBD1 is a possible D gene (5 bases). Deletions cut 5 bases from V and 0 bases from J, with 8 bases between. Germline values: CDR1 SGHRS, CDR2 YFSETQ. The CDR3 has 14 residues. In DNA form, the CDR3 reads TGCGCCAGCAGTCTAGGGGCGAACACCGGGGAGCTGTTTTTT. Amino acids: CASSLGANTGELFF. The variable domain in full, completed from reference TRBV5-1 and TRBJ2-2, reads KAGVTQTPRYLIKTRGQQVTLSCSPISGHRSVSWYQQTPGQGLQFLFEYFSETQRNKGNFPGRFSGRQFSNSRSEMNVSTLELGDSALYLCASSLGANTGELFFGEGSRLTVL.

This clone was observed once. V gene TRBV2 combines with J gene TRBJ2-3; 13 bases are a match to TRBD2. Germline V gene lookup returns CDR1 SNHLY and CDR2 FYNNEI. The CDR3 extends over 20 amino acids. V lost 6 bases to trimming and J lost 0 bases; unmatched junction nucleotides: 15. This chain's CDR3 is CASSGPGTSGIITSTDTQYF. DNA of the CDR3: TGTGCCAGCAGCGGCCCCGGGACTAGCGGGATAATAACTAGCACAGATACGCAGTATTTT. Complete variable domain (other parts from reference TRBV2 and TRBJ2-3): EPEVTQTPSHQVTQMGQEVILRCVPISNHLYFYWYRQILGQKVEFLVSFYNNEISEKSEIFDDQFSVERPDGSNFTLKIRSTKLEDSAMYFCASSGPGTSGIITSTDTQYFGPGTRLTVL.